The 28 T cell receptor beta chains listed next were all sequenced from one sample in a study of early T cells in non-severe SARS-CoV-2 infection. TCRdb re-analysed the 5' RACE reads in MiXCR, keeping a single row per CDR3 protein. This table holds some 110,000 distinct CDR3 sequences, around 14% found once. Sequenced material: whole blood. These receptors came from an adult who was a healthcare worker with PCR-confirmed SARS-CoV-2 infection or an uninfected control (not recorded which).

This clonotype was observed many times. The chain couples TRBV7-9 to TRBJ2-3; D possibly uses TRBD1 or TRBD2 (5 bases each). V was cut by 3 bases and J by 0 bases, with 13 bases left in between. The length of the CDR3 is 16 residues. CDR1 is SEHNR, CDR2 FQNEAQ, per germline (reference sequence). CDR3 region: CASSFTGAMSTDTQYF. The CDR3, as DNA: TGTGCCAGCAGCTTTACCGGGGCGATGAGCACAGATACGCAGTATTTT. Drawing the rest from reference TRBV7-9 and TRBJ2-3, the complete variable domain is DTGVSQNPRHKITKRGQNVTFRCDPISEHNRLYWYRQTLGQGPEFLTYFQNEAQLEKSRLLSDRFSAERPKGSFSTLEIQRTEQGDSAMYLCASSFTGAMSTDTQYFGPGTRLTVL.

This clonotype was observed at least ten times. The rearrangement uses TRBV12-3 or TRBV12-4 and TRBJ1-2; D remains unclear. The CDR3 consists of 14 residues. V lost 4 bases and J lost 4, with 13 bases in between. CDR3 residues: CASSSSTRGYGYTF. CDR3 nucleotide sequence: TGTGCCAGCAGTTCCTCCACCCGGGGCTATGGCTACACCTTC.

The chain carries TRBV30 and TRBJ1-5; 7 nucleotides agree with TRBD1. The CDR3 runs 13 residues. V lost 0 bases and J lost 5; bases outside the gene matches: 1. In germline, CDR1 is GTSNPN, CDR2 SVGIG (reference sequence). CDR3 region: CAWSVDRDQPQHF. The CDR3 bases are TGTGCCTGGAGTGTAGACAGGGATCAGCCCCAGCATTTT.

This clonotype was recorded a few times. V is TRBV9 and J is TRBJ2-3; no clear D gene. Germline assignment: CDR1 SGDLS and CDR2 YYNGEE. The CDR3 covers 16 residues. Trimming removed 1 base at V and 1 base at J, with 13 bases between. For the CDR3, the DNA is TGTGCCAGCAGCGTATTGGCAGACCCCGGCACAGATACGCAGTATTTT. This translates into CASSVLADPGTDTQYF.

This chain joins TRBV27 and TRBJ2-3; 7 bases align to TRBD2. The CDR3 spans 16 residues. The germline V gene encodes CDR1 MNHEY and CDR2 SMNVEV (reference sequence). J gave up 5 bases and V 5 bases, and 13 bases lay outside the gene matches. The CDR3 coding sequence is TGTGCCAGCAGTCCAGCCGGGACTATAGGAAAAGATACGCAGTATTTT. This encodes CASSPAGTIGKDTQYF.

This clonotype has just a few counts. The CDR3 loop is CASSEGTAAGYGYTF. In DNA, the CDR3 is TGTGCCAGCAGTGAAGGGACGGCTGCAGGATATGGCTACACCTTC. This chain joins TRBV6-1 and TRBJ1-2, with unresolved D. Trimming took 1 base from V and 5 from J, leaving 14 bases between them. Germline lookup yields CDR1 MNHNS and CDR2 SASEGT. The CDR3 length is 15 residues.

The chain combines TRBV2 with TRBJ1-2; possibly TRBD1 for D (6 bases). The CDR3 runs 15 residues. Germline loops: CDR1 SNHLY, CDR2 FYNNEI. Between the trimmed V and J ends, which lost 2 bases and 4 bases, there was a span of 14 bases. CDR3 bases: TGTGCCAGCAGTGAAATTGGCGGGGGCGTCTATGGCTACACCTTC. Its protein product is CASSEIGGGVYGYTF.

CDR3: CASSKPGRNQETQYF. In DNA form, the CDR3 reads TGTGCCAGCAGTAAACCGGGACGTAACCAAGAGACCCAGTACTTC. The chain couples TRBV7-6 to TRBJ2-5, with D perhaps being TRBD1 or TRBD2 (5 bases each). Deletions cut 6 bases from V and 0 bases from J, with 14 bases between. The CDR3 totals 15 residues. Germline values: CDR1 SGHVS, CDR2 FNYEAQ.

The chain combines TRBV19 with TRBJ2-5; the D gene is possibly TRBD2 (5 bases). Germline lookup yields CDR1 LNHDA and CDR2 SQIVND (reference sequence). With 10 bases removed from V and 2 bases from J, the gap between germline ends came to 8 bases. The CDR3 totals 11 residues. The CDR3 region has the DNA TGTGCCACCCGGGATCAAGAGACCCAGTACTTC. Protein product: CATRDQETQYF.

The chain links TRBV20-1 to TRBJ2-6; 8 bases align to TRBD1. Trimming cost V 1 base and J 3 bases; bases outside gene matches: 14. Germline values: CDR1 DFQATT, CDR2 SNEGSKA (reference sequence). This CDR3 has 19 amino acids. The CDR3 reads CSARGGSGQGERGANVLTF. In DNA form, the CDR3 reads TGCAGTGCTAGAGGTGGTTCTGGACAGGGAGAACGTGGGGCCAACGTCCTGACTTTC.

The genes are TRBV2 and TRBJ1-3, with no clear D. Trimming removed 4 bases at V and 0 bases at J, with 7 bases between. Looked up from germline, CDR1 is SNHLY and CDR2 is FYNNEI. This CDR3 is 14 amino acids long. The CDR3 DNA reads as TGTGCCAGCAGTGTTCCCGCCTCTGGAAACACCATATATTTT. It encodes CASSVPASGNTIYF.

The rearrangement uses TRBV7-3 and TRBJ2-2; D gene uncertain. Germline V gene data show CDR1 as SGHTA and CDR2 as FQGTGA. The V and J ends lost 3 bases and 3 bases respectively, with 8 bases between them. This CDR3 is 14 amino acids long. CDR3: CASSFSRDTGELFF. As DNA, the CDR3 is TGTGCCAGCAGCTTCTCTAGAGACACCGGGGAGCTGTTTTTT.

The V and J genes are TRBV18 and TRBJ1-1; D ambiguous. V lost 1 base and J 0 bases, leaving 12 bases between the germline ends. The CDR3 length is 16 residues. Looked up from germline, CDR1 is KGHSH and CDR2 is LQKENI. The CDR3 DNA sequence: TGTGCCAGCTCACCACGATATGGGCTGTTGAACACTGAAGCTTTCTTT. Translation: CASSPRYGLLNTEAFF.

In its sample, this clonotype was seen a few times. V is TRBV15 and J is TRBJ2-1; D may match TRBD1 or TRBD2 (6 bases each). Germline V gene sequence: CDR1 LNHNV, CDR2 YYDKDF (reference sequence). Trimming pared 0 bases from V and 10 bases from J, leaving 19 bases between. This CDR3 comprises 16 residues. CDR3 coding DNA: TGTGCCACCAGCAGAGAACTATTCTTCGGGGGCGAAGAGCAGTTCTTC. Its protein product is CATSRELFFGGEEQFF. The whole variable domain, filled in from reference TRBV15 and TRBJ2-1, reads DAMVIQNPRYQVTQFGKPVTLSCSQTLNHNVMYWYQQKSSQAPKLLFHYYDKDFNNEADTPDNFQSRRPNTSFCFLDIRSPGLGDTAMYLCATSRELFFGGEEQFFGPGTRLTVL.

The table lists this clonotype with a few counts. V gene TRBV7-6 combines with J gene TRBJ2-5; 8 bases are a match to TRBD2. V shed 2 bases, J shed 1 base, and the junction held 9 bases outside the gene matches. The CDR3 has 17 amino acids. CDR1 is SGHVS, CDR2 FNYEAQ, per germline. For the CDR3, the DNA is TGTGCCAGCAGCTTACGCGGAGCGGGGGCTTTCCAAGAGACCCAGTACTTC. It codes for CASSLRGAGAFQETQYF.

This clonotype was detected many times. This sequence joins TRBV3-1 and TRBJ1-2; a weak D match, TRBD1 (6 bases). CDR3 length: 12 residues. Germline values: CDR1 LGHDT, CDR2 YNNKEL (reference sequence). Between the trimmed V and J ends, which lost 4 bases and 3 bases, there was a span of 6 bases. The CDR3 spells CASSRTDYGYTF. As DNA, the CDR3 is TGTGCCAGCAGCCGGACAGACTATGGCTACACCTTC. Full variable domain (rest looked up from reference TRBV3-1 and TRBJ1-2): DTAVSQTPKYLVTQMGNDKSIKCEQNLGHDTMYWYKQDSKKFLKIMFSYNNKELIINETVPNRFSPKSPDKAHLNLHINSLELGDSAVYFCASSRTDYGYTFGSGTRLTVV.

There are many counts of this clonotype. The gene calls are TRBV7-6 and TRBJ2-1; unclear D gene. Trimming took off 3 bases at V and 0 bases at J, with 9 bases between the two ends. Germline CDR1 is SGHVS and CDR2 is FNYEAQ. The CDR3 loop spans 15 amino acids. The CDR3 region has the DNA TGTGCCAGCAGCTTGAGTTCTAGCTCCTACAATGAGCAGTTCTTC. Translation: CASSLSSSSYNEQFF.

V and J are TRBV7-9 and TRBJ1-6; possible D gene TRBD1, 6 bases. Germline V gives CDR1 SEHNR, CDR2 FQNEAQ (reference sequence). Trimming left V 5 bases short and J 6 bases short, with 11 bases between. This CDR3 has 14 residues. The DNA of the CDR3 is TGTGCCAGCAGCGCGGACAGCACTAATTCACCCCTCCACTTT. Encoded protein: CASSADSTNSPLHF.

Here the CDR3 DNA reads TGTGCCATCAAGCGGGGGCCAGGGCTCGAGCAGTACTTC. Protein sequence: CAIKRGPGLEQYF. The chain carries TRBV10-3 and TRBJ2-7; 8 bases align to TRBD2. V shed 7 bases and J 6 bases; nucleotides not matched to a gene: 8. Germline V gene lookup returns CDR1 ENHRY and CDR2 SYGVKD. The CDR3 has 13 amino acids.

The chain uses TRBV4-2 and TRBJ2-3, with 12 bases lining up with TRBD2. CDR1 is LGHNA and CDR2 is YNFKEQ in the germline V gene. CDR3 length equals 17 residues. V shed 1 base, J shed 5 bases, and the junction held 7 bases outside the gene matches. The CDR3 DNA is TGTGCCAGCAGCCAAGCGCTAGCGGGGGGGCCGGGAGATACGCAGTATTTT. Translating it yields CASSQALAGGPGDTQYF.

This clonotype appeared a few times. The chain recombines TRBV9 with TRBJ2-7; D not certain. Germline CDR1 is SGDLS and CDR2 is YYNGEE. The V gene lost 2 bases and the J gene lost 1 base, with 13 bases spanning the gap. The CDR3 has 15 residues. Here the CDR3 DNA reads TGTGCCAGCAGCGTGGCGTCCACAACTTCCTACGAGCAGTACTTC. As protein: CASSVASTTSYEQYF.

This clonotype was seen a few times. The chain joins TRBV29-1 to TRBJ2-5; D not certain. Germline CDR1 SQVTM, CDR2 ANQGSEA. The V and J ends lost 7 bases and 1 base respectively, with 13 bases between them. The CDR3 length is 13 residues. In DNA form, the CDR3 reads TGCAGCGCCTGGAAAACGCGCCAAGAGACCCAGTACTTC. Translation: CSAWKTRQETQYF. Full variable domain (remainder filled in from reference TRBV29-1 and TRBJ2-5): SAVISQKPSRDICQRGTSLTIQCQVDSQVTMMFWYRQQPGQSLTLIATANQGSEATYESGFVIDKFPISRPNLTFSTLTVSNMSPEDSSIYLCSAWKTRQETQYFGPGTRLLVL.

This clonotype was seen more than once but under ten times. The chain links TRBV12-5 to TRBJ1-5; possibly TRBD1 for D (5 bases). The CDR3 is 14 amino acids. Per the germline V gene, CDR1 is LGHNT and CDR2 is FRNRAP. V lost 5 bases and J 7 bases, leaving 15 bases between the germline ends. The CDR3 DNA sequence: TGTGCTAGTGGTGTGTGGGGACTCTTGCAGCCCCAGCATTTT. This sequence encodes CASGVWGLLQPQHF.

The chain combines TRBV9 with TRBJ1-6, with TRBD1 identical over 10 bases. The germline V gene encodes CDR1 SGDLS and CDR2 YYNGEE. The CDR3 length is 20 residues. J was trimmed by 0 bases and V by 3 bases; bases with no gene match: 12. The CDR3 reads CASSAGTGDPTGSYNSPLHF. The CDR3 DNA follows: TGTGCCAGCAGCGCTGGGACAGGGGACCCCACCGGCTCCTATAATTCACCCCTCCACTTT. Combining the CDR3 with reference TRBV9 and TRBJ1-6 gives the whole variable domain DSGVTQTPKHLITATGQRVTLRCSPRSGDLSVYWYQQSLDQGLQFLIQYYNGEERAKGNILERFSAQQFPDLHSELNLSSLELGDSALYFCASSAGTGDPTGSYNSPLHFGNGTRLTVT.

This clonotype was counted only a few times. The chain links TRBV11-1 to TRBJ2-1, with D perhaps TRBD1 (6 bases). Trimming pared 5 bases from V and 3 bases from J, leaving 11 bases between. The CDR3 covers 14 residues. Germline V CDR1 and CDR2: SGHAT, FQDESV (reference sequence). CDR3: CASSADSYYNEQFF. Written as DNA, the CDR3 is TGTGCCAGCAGCGCGGACAGTTACTACAATGAGCAGTTCTTC.

The chain uses TRBV5-1 and TRBJ2-3; D is uncertain. Trimming stripped 5 bases from V and 5 bases from J, with 12 bases between. Germline CDR1 is SGHRS and CDR2 is YFSETQ. This CDR3 is built from 13 residues. The CDR3 here is CASSNLAQDTQYF. CDR3 nucleotide sequence: TGCGCCAGCAGTAATTTAGCCCAAGATACGCAGTATTTT. Based on the CDR3 plus reference TRBV5-1 and TRBJ2-3, the full variable domain is KAGVTQTPRYLIKTRGQQVTLSCSPISGHRSVSWYQQTPGQGLQFLFEYFSETQRNKGNFPGRFSGRQFSNSRSEMNVSTLELGDSALYLCASSNLAQDTQYFGPGTRLTVL.

The table lists this clonotype with a few counts. This chain links TRBV11-2 with TRBJ2-3; D not resolved. With 0 bases removed from V and 2 bases from J, the gap between germline ends came to 9 bases. The CDR3 covers 15 residues. Germline V gives CDR1 SGHAT, CDR2 FQNNGV. As DNA, the CDR3 is TGTGCCAGCAGCTTAGACCCGACCCACACAGATACGCAGTATTTT. Translated: CASSLDPTHTDTQYF.

This clonotype has a handful of counts. The genes are TRBV29-1 and TRBJ1-1; no definite D call. Germline CDR1 and CDR2: SQVTM and ANQGSEA. V was shortened by 7 bases and J by 4 bases, with 13 bases between the two germline ends. CDR3 size: 12 residues. The CDR3 reads CSAGIARTEAFF. The CDR3 nucleotides read TGCAGCGCAGGAATCGCCCGCACTGAAGCTTTCTTT.